These 15 T cell receptor beta chains originate from one sample sequenced in a study of blood T cell repertoires in COVID-19. Profiling relied on immunoSEQ multiplex PCR, and the TCRdb table lists in-frame clones only, not all of them. The table includes about 240,000 clones, around 84% detected once. The sample comprised peripheral blood. The receptors originated from a woman in her seventies with active or convalescent COVID-19.

The chain couples TRBV4-3 to TRBJ2-1; maybe TRBD2 (7 bases). With 8 bases removed from V and 7 bases from J, the gap between germline ends came to 27 bases. Germline V lookup: CDR1 LGHNA, CDR2 YSLEER. The CDR3 is 17 residues long. The CDR3 loop reads CASSRGPRGALGNEQFF. The CDR3 coding sequence is TGCGCCAGCTCTCGGGGCCCACGGGGGGCCTTAGGGAATGAGCAGTTCTTC.

V and J are TRBV2 and TRBJ2-5; 10 positions match TRBD1. Germline loops: CDR1 SNHLY, CDR2 FYNNEI. The CDR3 is 15 residues long. Trimming took 7 bases from V and 5 from J; bases not matched to a gene: 10. This CDR3 is CASIVGDRGRETQYF. CDR3 nucleotides: TGTGCCAGCATCGTAGGGGACAGGGGAAGGGAGACCCAGTACTTC.

This rearrangement joins TRBV24-1 to TRBJ1-1, with 7 bases matching TRBD1. J lost 4 bases, V lost 8 bases, and 6 bases had no gene match. The CDR3 sequence is 13 residues long. Germline assignment: CDR1 KGHDR and CDR2 SFDVKD. The CDR3 coding sequence is TGTGCCACCATGGAGGGGGCGACCACTGAAGCTTTCTTT. It translates to CATMEGATTEAFF.

This chain links TRBV6-2 or TRBV6-3 with TRBJ2-7; 8 nucleotides agree with TRBD2. Trimming took 6 bases from V and 6 from J; bases not matched to a gene: 7. The CDR3 runs 13 residues. The V gene's germline CDR1 is MNHEY and CDR2 SVGEGT. The DNA of the CDR3 is TGTGCCAGCAGCCGCGGGGGGCCGGGCGAGCAGTACTTC. Residues: CASSRGGPGEQYF.

This chain joins TRBV21-1 and TRBJ2-1; TRBD2 is the table's D call and was not checked against the DNA. TRBV21-1 is noted as a pseudogene. CDR3 length: 14 amino acids. The CDR3 DNA reads TGTGCCAGCACCTCGGGACTAGCGGGGGTAGAGAAGTTCTTC. It codes for CASTSGLAGVEKFF.

This chain uses TRBV10-1 with TRBJ1-1; the D is unclear. With 4 bases removed from V and 0 bases from J, the gap between germline ends came to 18 bases. In germline, CDR1 is WNHNN, CDR2 SYGVQD (reference sequence). This CDR3 comprises 17 residues. The CDR3 nucleotides are TGCGCCAGCAGTGCCATCGGGAAGGGCACTTTGAACACTGAAGCTTTCTTT. This gives the protein CASSAIGKGTLNTEAFF.

This clone showed up just a few times. The rearrangement joins TRBV2 to TRBJ2-3, with D possibly matching TRBD1 (7 bases). V was pared by 0 bases and J by 1 base, with 11 bases between. CDR1 is SNHLY, CDR2 FYNNEI, per germline. The CDR3 has 16 residues. CDR3 sequence reads: CASSEAQGGRTDTQYF. The CDR3 coding sequence is TGTGCCAGCAGTGAAGCGCAGGGGGGCCGCACAGATACGCAGTATTTT. Full variable domain (missing parts from reference TRBV2 and TRBJ2-3): EPEVTQTPSHQVTQMGQEVILRCVPISNHLYFYWYRQILGQKVEFLVSFYNNEISEKSEIFDDQFSVERPDGSNFTLKIRSTKLEDSAMYFCASSEAQGGRTDTQYFGPGTRLTVL.

The chain employs TRBV18 and TRBJ2-1; no firm D call. The V gene's germline CDR1 is KGHSH and CDR2 LQKENI. V lost 0 bases, J lost 8 bases, and 11 bases lay in between. CDR3 length equals 14 residues. DNA for the CDR3: TGTGCCAGCTCACCACCGTCGCCTAGTCATGAGCAGTTCTTC. Translated, it gives CASSPPSPSHEQFF.

CDR3 sequence reads: CASSFRRTDNSPLHF. CDR3 nucleotides: TGTGCCAGCAGCTTTCGGAGGACAGATAATTCACCCCTCCACTTT. The chain carries TRBV5-6 and TRBJ1-6; possible D gene TRBD1, 6 bases. This CDR3 comprises 15 residues. Germline CDR1 is SGHDT and CDR2 is YYEEEE. V lost 2 bases to trimming and J lost 5 bases, with 11 bases between them.

The chain employs TRBV3-1 (or the pseudogene TRBV3-2) and TRBJ1-5; TRBD1 might be the D (5 bases). CDR3 length: 13 amino acids. Trimming pared 4 bases from V and 12 bases from J, leaving 16 bases between. Per the germline V gene, CDR1 is LGHDT and CDR2 is YNNKEL (reference sequence). CDR3 sequence reads: CASSRGDPRVQHF. CDR3 DNA sequence: TGTGCCAGCAGCCGGGGGGATCCCAGGGTCCAGCATTTT.

The chain uses TRBV24-1 and TRBJ2-2; 9 bases fit TRBD1. The junction had 15 bases not matched to a gene; V was cut back by 5 bases and J by 0 bases. This CDR3 is built from 20 residues. The germline V gene encodes CDR1 KGHDR and CDR2 SFDVKD. The CDR3 loop reads CATSVKDRGFGFANTGELFF. The CDR3 DNA is TGTGCCACCAGTGTAAAGGACAGGGGATTCGGATTCGCGAACACCGGGGAGCTGTTTTTT.

The gene calls are TRBV5-4 and TRBJ2-3, with D perhaps TRBD1 (5 bases). The CDR3 spans 14 residues. V was cut by 0 bases and J by 9 bases, with 14 bases left in between. From germline, CDR1 is SGHNT and CDR2 YYREEE (reference sequence). DNA for the CDR3: TGTGCCAGCAGCTTGGTTAGTGGGGCCCCCACGCAGTATTTT. This codes for CASSLVSGAPTQYF.

The CDR3 region has the DNA TGTGCCAGCAGCGTTCGGGGAGGTCGGGTGCAAGAGACCCAGTACTTC. It encodes CASSVRGGRVQETQYF. The gene calls are TRBV7-9 and TRBJ2-5, with D maybe TRBD2 (6 bases). The CDR3 length is 16 residues. V gave up 5 bases and J gave up 2 bases, with 18 bases separating them. Germline assignment: CDR1 SEHNR and CDR2 FQNEAQ (reference sequence).

The chain has TRBV24-1 and TRBJ2-1; 9 bases align to TRBD1. CDR1 and CDR2 (germline): KGHDR, SFDVKD. This CDR3 has 15 residues. V lost 3 bases to trimming and J lost 6 bases; unmatched junction nucleotides: 5. CDR3 sequence reads: CATSDPGQGGNEQFF. The CDR3 DNA sequence: TGTGCCACCAGTGATCCGGGACAGGGAGGCAATGAGCAGTTCTTC.

The chain employs TRBV24-1 and TRBJ1-3; D gene ambiguous. The V end lost 5 bases, the J end lost 7 bases, and 14 bases lay between the germline ends. Germline CDR1 reads KGHDR; CDR2 reads SFDVKD. The CDR3 totals 14 residues. CDR3 loop: CATSASNRGNTIYF. DNA for the CDR3: TGTGCCACCAGTGCCTCAAATCGAGGGAACACCATATATTTT.